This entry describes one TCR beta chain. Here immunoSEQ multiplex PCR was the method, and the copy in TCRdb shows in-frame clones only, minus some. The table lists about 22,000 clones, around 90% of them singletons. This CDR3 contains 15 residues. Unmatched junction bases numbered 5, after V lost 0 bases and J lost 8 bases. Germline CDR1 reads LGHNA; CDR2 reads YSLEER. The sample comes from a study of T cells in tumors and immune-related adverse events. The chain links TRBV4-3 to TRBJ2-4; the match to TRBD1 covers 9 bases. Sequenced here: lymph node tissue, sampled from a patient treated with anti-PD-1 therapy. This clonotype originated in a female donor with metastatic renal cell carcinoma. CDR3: CASSQEHRGRDIQYF. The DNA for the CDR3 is TGCGCCAGCAGCCAAGAACACAGGGGGCGCGACATTCAGTACTTC.